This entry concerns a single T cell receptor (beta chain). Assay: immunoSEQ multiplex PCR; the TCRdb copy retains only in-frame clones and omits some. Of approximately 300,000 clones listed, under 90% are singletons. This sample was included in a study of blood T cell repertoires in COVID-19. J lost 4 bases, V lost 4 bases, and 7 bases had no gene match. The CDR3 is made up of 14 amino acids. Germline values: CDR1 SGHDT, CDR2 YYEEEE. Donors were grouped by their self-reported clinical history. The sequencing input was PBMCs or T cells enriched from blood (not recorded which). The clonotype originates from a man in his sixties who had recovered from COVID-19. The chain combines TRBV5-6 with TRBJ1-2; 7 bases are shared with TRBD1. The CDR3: CASSPGQRTYGYTF. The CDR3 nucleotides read TGTGCCAGCAGCCCGGGACAGAGAACCTATGGCTACACCTTC.